Following are 18 T cell receptor beta chains from one sample sequenced in a study of cytomegalovirus exposure and HLA in healthy donors. Researchers ran the PCR with 60 Vbeta and 13 Jbeta primers. Produced via immunoSEQ multiplex PCR; TCRdb's table is partial and in-frame only. The sample's table shows fewer than 110,000 clones. The sequenced sample consisted of PBMCs. The receptor set was obtained from a man aged 40-49 years in good health and CMV-seronegative.

This chain uses TRBV11-2 with TRBJ2-1; D call uncertain. Germline-derived CDR1 and CDR2 are SGHAT and FQNNGV. The CDR3 spans 16 residues. V shed 2 bases and J shed 0 bases, with 11 bases lying between them. CDR3 sequence reads: CASSLMARSSYNEQFF. The CDR3 bases are TGTGCCAGCAGCTTAATGGCCCGCAGCTCCTACAATGAGCAGTTCTTC.

The V call is TRBV11-3, the J call TRBJ2-1; D might be TRBD1 (6 bases). The ends were cut back, 0 bases at V and 9 bases at J, with 15 bases in the middle. Per the germline V gene, CDR1 is SGHNT and CDR2 is YENEEA. CDR3 length equals 15 residues. The CDR3 coding sequence is TGTGCCAGCAGCTTAGATGCGACAGTACAGGGTGAGCAGTTCTTC. It is translated as CASSLDATVQGEQFF.

The V call is TRBV19, the J call TRBJ1-4, with 11 bases aligning to TRBD1. V lost 9 bases, J lost 4 bases, and 10 bases stayed unmatched. Germline V lookup: CDR1 LNHDA, CDR2 SQIVND (reference sequence). CDR3 length equals 16 residues. Here the CDR3 DNA reads TGTGCCAGCGACCGGGACAGGGGGTTAGTTAATGAAAAACTGTTTTTT. This gives the protein CASDRDRGLVNEKLFF.

The chain has TRBV7-2 and TRBJ1-1, with D possibly TRBD1 on 5 matching bases. The germline CDR1 and CDR2 sequences are SGHTA and FQGNSA. With 2 bases removed from V and 4 bases from J, the gap between germline ends came to 14 bases. This CDR3 contains 15 residues. CDR3 sequence reads: CASSLFQGAGTEAFF. The DNA of the CDR3 is TGTGCCAGCAGCTTATTCCAGGGTGCCGGCACTGAAGCTTTCTTT.

This chain uses TRBV28 with TRBJ1-5; D might be TRBD1 (6 bases). V lost 9 bases to trimming and J lost 2 bases, with 14 bases between them. CDR3 length equals 14 residues. Looked up from germline, CDR1 is MDHEN and CDR2 is SYDVKM. The CDR3 nucleotides read TGTGCCAGAACCGAACAGGGTGGCAATCAGCCCCAGCATTTT. Its protein product is CARTEQGGNQPQHF. Full variable domain (remainder filled in from reference TRBV28 and TRBJ1-5): DVKVTQSSRYLVKRTGEKVFLECVQDMDHENMFWYRQDPGLGLRLIYFSYDVKMKEKGDIPEGYSVSREKKERFSLILESASTNQTSMYLCARTEQGGNQPQHFGDGTRLSIL.

The rearrangement joins TRBV5-1 to TRBJ1-3; the D gene is possibly TRBD1 (5 bases). V was cut by 0 bases and J by 4 bases, with 14 bases left in between. This CDR3 has 16 amino acids. Germline lookup yields CDR1 SGHRS and CDR2 YFSETQ. The CDR3 DNA reads TGCGCCAGCAGCTTGGCTGGTCCAGGGCTAGGAAACACCATATATTTT. Protein: CASSLAGPGLGNTIYF. Using reference TRBV5-1 and TRBJ1-3 for the parts outside the CDR3, the full variable domain is KAGVTQTPRYLIKTRGQQVTLSCSPISGHRSVSWYQQTPGQGLQFLFEYFSETQRNKGNFPGRFSGRQFSNSRSEMNVSTLELGDSALYLCASSLAGPGLGNTIYFGEGSWLTVV.

The chain recombines TRBV30 with TRBJ2-3; 7 bases align to TRBD1. Germline V gene data show CDR1 as GTSNPN and CDR2 as SVGIG (reference sequence). The CDR3 is 14 amino acids. V lost 2 bases and J lost 4; bases outside the gene matches: 6. The CDR3, as DNA: TGTGCCTGGAGTCGACAGGGCGGTGCAGATACGCAGTATTTT. Protein: CAWSRQGGADTQYF.

The V call is TRBV7-2, the J call TRBJ2-5; TRBD1 matches 7 bases. Per germline, CDR1 SGHTA and CDR2 FQGNSA. V lost 1 base, J lost 2 bases, and 4 bases stayed unmatched. This CDR3 spans 15 amino acids. CDR3 sequence reads: CASSLGGGPQETQYF. The DNA for the CDR3 is TGTGCCAGCAGCTTAGGAGGGGGCCCACAAGAGACCCAGTACTTC.

This chain uses TRBV5-1 with TRBJ2-3, with 10 bases lining up with TRBD2. There are 15 residues in the CDR3. The V gene's germline CDR1 is SGHRS and CDR2 YFSETQ. V gave up 5 bases and J gave up 2 bases; unmatched junction bases: 5. Here the CDR3 reads CASRRTSGNTDTQYF. CDR3 nucleotides: TGCGCCAGCAGAAGGACTAGCGGCAACACAGATACGCAGTATTTT.

The rearrangement joins TRBV6-5 to TRBJ2-7; weak D call: TRBD2 (5 bases). The CDR3 runs to 12 residues. Looked up from germline, CDR1 is MNHEY and CDR2 is SVGAGI. Deletions cut 5 bases from V and 0 bases from J, with 5 bases between. The CDR3 sequence: CASSRDSYEQYF. The DNA of the CDR3 is TGTGCCAGCAGTCGGGACTCCTACGAGCAGTACTTC.

This chain links TRBV6-1 with TRBJ2-3; 9 bases match TRBD2. The CDR3 runs 14 residues. CDR1 is MNHNS, CDR2 SASEGT, per germline. V gave up 8 bases and J gave up 4 bases; unmatched junction bases: 7. CDR3 bases: TGTGCCAGCGCAGCGGGAGGATCCTCAGATACGCAGTATTTT. This sequence encodes CASAAGGSSDTQYF.

J is TRBJ2-3 and V is TRBV11-3; 8 positions match TRBD1. This CDR3 is 15 amino acids long. The V gene end was trimmed by 4 bases and the J gene end by 2 bases; junction bases not matched to a gene: 5. Germline V gives CDR1 SGHNT, CDR2 YENEEA. As DNA, the CDR3 is TGTGCCAGCAGCTCCGGACAGGGAGACACAGATACGCAGTATTTT. This translates into CASSSGQGDTDTQYF.

The gene calls are TRBV4-3 and TRBJ2-3, with 7 bases identical to TRBD2. The germline V gene has CDR1 LGHNA and CDR2 YSLEER. This CDR3 is 15 amino acids long. The V gene end was trimmed by 3 bases and the J gene end by 3 bases; junction bases not matched to a gene: 6. CDR3 loop: CASSHGLVGTDTQYF. In DNA form, the CDR3 reads TGCGCCAGCAGCCATGGACTAGTGGGGACAGATACGCAGTATTTT.

V is TRBV18 and J is TRBJ2-7; 7 positions match TRBD1. The CDR3 has 15 amino acids. Trimming took 0 bases from V and 2 from J; bases not matched to a gene: 4. From germline, CDR1 is KGHSH and CDR2 LQKENI. The CDR3 region is CASSPPGQDPYEQYF. In nucleotides, the CDR3 is TGTGCCAGCTCACCACCAGGACAGGATCCCTACGAGCAGTACTTC.

The DNA of the CDR3 is TGTGCCAGCAGCTTATCTGACACAGGTCAGCCCCAGCATTTT. It codes for CASSLSDTGQPQHF. V usage is TRBV11-2 and J usage is TRBJ1-5, with D tentatively TRBD1 (5 bases). The CDR3 runs 14 residues. Germline loops: CDR1 SGHAT, CDR2 FQNNGV. V lost 2 bases to trimming and J lost 6 bases, with 11 bases between them.

V usage is TRBV6-6 and J usage is TRBJ1-5; 11 bases are shared with TRBD1. This CDR3 spans 14 amino acids. CDR1 and CDR2 from the germline V gene are MNHNY and SVGAGI (reference sequence). J gave up 5 bases and V 5 bases, and 2 bases lay outside the gene matches. CDR3 nucleotide sequence: TGTGCCAGCAGTGGGACAGGGGGGCATCAGCCCCAGCATTTT. Translation: CASSGTGGHQPQHF.

This chain uses TRBV6-5 with TRBJ2-2; D may be TRBD2 (5 bases). CDR1 and CDR2 (germline): MNHEY, SVGAGI. The CDR3 runs 13 residues. With 9 bases removed from V and 6 bases from J, the gap between germline ends came to 14 bases. CDR3 residues: CASLSGPAGELFF. DNA of the CDR3: TGTGCCAGTCTAAGCGGACCTGCCGGGGAGCTGTTTTTT.

V and J are TRBV9 and TRBJ1-1, with D possibly TRBD1 on 6 matching bases. Trimming took off 0 bases at V and 1 base at J, with 13 bases between the two ends. Germline V gene lookup returns CDR1 SGDLS and CDR2 YYNGEE. The CDR3 sequence is 16 residues long. CDR3 DNA sequence: TGTGCCAGCAGCGTAGGGGCAGGGGCCCCGAACACTGAAGCTTTCTTT. Protein sequence: CASSVGAGAPNTEAFF.